These T cell receptor beta chains were read from a single sample in a study of blood T cells in healthy people across ages. Via MiXCR, TCRdb re-called the 5' RACE reads, giving one row per CDR3 protein. The table lists approximately 830,000 distinct CDR3 sequences, 60% to 80% of them singletons, with roughly a quarter in the top ten. Sequenced: blood. These receptors were collected from a man aged 25-45 years in good health. Each CDR3 is given with its conserved first and last residue. Each record gives: J gene, V gene, D gene, clone size, CDR3 DNA, CDR3 protein. A D gene is named only where the DNA matches it firmly. A row's size may be missing; if present it is once, few, many or a size class.

TRBJ1-4,TRBV7-9,TRBD1,.,TGTGCCAGCAGGAGGACAGGGGACGATGAAAAACTGTTTTTT,CASRRTGDDEKLFF
TRBJ2-7,TRBV5-1,.,few,TGCGCCAGCAGCGGGTCGCCCCACTACGAGCAGTACTTC,CASSGSPHYEQYF
TRBJ2-7,TRBV20-1,.,.,TGCAGTGCGCCCGTTCGCGTGGAGCAGTACTTC,CSAPVRVEQYF
TRBJ2-1,TRBV20-1,TRBD2,.,TGCAGTGCTAGAGATGCATCTAGCGGATCCCAGGAGCAGTTCTTC,CSARDASSGSQEQFF
TRBJ2-7,TRBV20-1,TRBD1,.,TGCAGTGCTGCGAGTCGGGACAGGACTGCCTACGAGCAGTACTTC,CSAASRDRTAYEQYF
TRBJ1-6,TRBV14,.,.,TGTGCCAGCAGCCAGTCGACGGAGTCACCCCTCCACTTT,CASSQSTESPLHF
TRBJ2-5,TRBV27,.,many,TGTGCCAGCAGTTTACGAGGCGTAGCGTTCCAAGAGACCCAGTACTTC,CASSLRGVAFQETQYF
TRBJ2-7,TRBV20-1,TRBD2,.,TGCAGTGCAAGGACTAGCGCCCTTTCCTACGAGCAGTACTTC,CSARTSALSYEQYF
TRBJ1-4,TRBV20-1,TRBD1,.,TGCAGTGCTCCGAGACAGGGGTGGGATGAAAAACTGTTTTTT,CSAPRQGWDEKLFF
TRBJ2-1,TRBV24-1,TRBD2,once,TGTGCCACCAGTGATTTGGAGCGGGGGGGCCCGAATGAGCAGTTCTTC,CATSDLERGGPNEQFF
TRBJ2-5,TRBV7-2,TRBD2,.,TGTGCCAGCAGCTTAGGGTGGGGGGTGCTAGCGGGGGGACAAGAGACCCAGTACTTC,CASSLGWGVLAGGQETQYF
TRBJ2-3,TRBV7-8,TRBD2,.,TGTGCCAGCAGCTACTGGGAGCGGGGGGTCGAGGGGGATACGCAGTATTTT,CASSYWERGVEGDTQYF
TRBJ2-7,TRBV14,.,few,TGTGCCAGCAGCCAAGATTGGCGGGACGAGCAGTACTTC,CASSQDWRDEQYF
TRBJ1-6,TRBV12-3/TRBV12-4,.,.,TGTGCCAGCAGTTCCCTCGGGAATTCACCCCTCCACTTT,CASSSLGNSPLHF
TRBJ2-7,TRBV5-6,TRBD2,few,TGTGCCAGCAGCTCCCTCGGGTCTAGCGGGGTCTACGAGCAGTACTTC,CASSSLGSSGVYEQYF
TRBJ2-1,TRBV29-1,TRBD2,.,TGCAGCGTCCGGACTAGCGGGGGACAAGAGACCCAGTTCTTC,CSVRTSGGQETQFF
TRBJ2-1,TRBV6-2/TRBV6-3,.,few,TGTGCCAGCAGTAATAGGCCCTTCGAGCAGTTCTTC,CASSNRPFEQFF
TRBJ2-4,TRBV5-1,TRBD1,.,TGCGCCAGCAGCTTACAGGGGACCCAGAGCAAAAACATTCAGTACTTC,CASSLQGTQSKNIQYF
TRBJ1-5,TRBV3-1,TRBD1,few,TGTGCCAGCAGCCCTAGACAGGGACAACAGCCCCAGCATTTT,CASSPRQGQQPQHF
TRBJ2-5,TRBV29-1,.,few,TGCAGCGGGGACTCCGGGGCCCAAGAGACCCAGTACTTC,CSGDSGAQETQYF
TRBJ2-2,TRBV5-1,TRBD1,.,TGCGCCAGCAGCTTACACCGGGACAGTGACGGGGAGCTGTTTTTT,CASSLHRDSDGELFF
TRBJ1-2,TRBV12-3/TRBV12-4,.,once,TGTGCCAGCACCATGAGTCCGGGCTATGGCTGCACCTTC,CASTMSPGYGCTF
TRBJ1-2,TRBV7-9,.,.,TGTGCCAGCAGCTTCAGGGTCGACTATGGCTACACCTTC,CASSFRVDYGYTF
TRBJ2-3,TRBV7-2,.,.,TGTGCCAGCAGCTTAGACTCTCATAGCACAGATACGCAGTATTTT,CASSLDSHSTDTQYF
TRBJ2-7,TRBV11-1,.,once,TGTGCCAGCAGCTTCCCAGGGTCCTTTTACGAGCAGTACTTC,CASSFPGSFYEQYF
TRBJ1-1,TRBV12-3/TRBV12-4,.,.,TGTGCCAGCAGTCCTCCCCGACAGCCGAACACTGAAGCTTTCTTT,CASSPPRQPNTEAFF
TRBJ2-7,TRBV20-1,TRBD1,many,TGCAGTGCACAATACAGGGGCGGGCTTGGAGGCTACGAGCAGTACTTC,CSAQYRGGLGGYEQYF
TRBJ2-1,TRBV5-1,.,few,TGCGCCAGCAGCTTTGGTACAGGCCCCGCCTCCTACGAGCAGTTCTTC,CASSFGTGPASYEQFF
TRBJ2-7,TRBV3-1,.,.,TGTGCCAGCAGCCAAGATTGGCGGCCCTCCTACGAGCAGTACTTC,CASSQDWRPSYEQYF
TRBJ2-4,TRBV20-1,TRBD2,few,TGCAGTGCTAGAGATAGGAGGGGACTAGCGGGGGGGCGAGAGCAGTACTTC,CSARDRRGLAGGREQYF
TRBJ2-1,TRBV11-2,.,.,TGTGCCAGCAGCTCCCCCGACAGGTCCCAACACGAGCAGTTCTTC,CASSSPDRSQHEQFF
TRBJ2-7,TRBV7-2,.,.,TGTGCCAGCAGCTTAGGTTTGGCTCGAAGCTCCTACGAGCAGTACTTC,CASSLGLARSSYEQYF
TRBJ2-5,TRBV4-3,.,few,TGCGCCAGCAGCCAAGACAGCTACCAAGAGACCCAGTACTTC,CASSQDSYQETQYF
TRBJ2-1,TRBV10-3,.,.,TGTGCCATCAGCCCAATAGGGGGGGACTACAATGAGCAGTTCTTC,CAISPIGGDYNEQFF
TRBJ2-2,TRBV7-2,.,.,TGTGCCAGCAGCTTAGCGAGGGGCGGGGAGCTGTTTTTT,CASSLARGGELFF
TRBJ2-7,TRBV4-3,.,.,TGCGCCAGCAGCCAAGATCCAGCCTCCTACGAGCAGTACTTC,CASSQDPASYEQYF
TRBJ2-6,TRBV20-1,TRBD1,.,TGCAGTGCTAGGGGGACAGCGTACTCTGGGGCCAACGTCCTGACTTTC,CSARGTAYSGANVLTF
TRBJ2-5,TRBV20-1,TRBD2,.,TGCAGTGCTGAAACTAGCGGGGGGGCCGAGGAGACCCAGTACTTC,CSAETSGGAEETQYF
TRBJ2-3,TRBV7-2,TRBD1,.,TGTGCCAGCAGCTACCGACAGGGGGTCACAGATACGCAGTATTTT,CASSYRQGVTDTQYF
TRBJ1-2,TRBV9,.,.,TGTGCCAGCAGCGCGATGACAGACTTTAACTATGGCTACACCTTC,CASSAMTDFNYGYTF
TRBJ2-4,TRBV29-1,TRBD1,.,TGCAGCGCCCAACAGGGGAAAAACATTCAGTACTTC,CSAQQGKNIQYF
TRBJ1-2,TRBV9,TRBD1,.,TGTGCCAGCAGCGTCGGACAGGGCAGGTATGGCTACACCTTC,CASSVGQGRYGYTF
TRBJ2-1,TRBV27,.,.,TGTGCCAGCAGTTTAGGGTTCGGTGAGCAGTTCTTC,CASSLGFGEQFF
TRBJ2-3,TRBV6-1,TRBD2,.,TGTGCCAGCAGCCCGGGGGGGGGAAATACGCAGTATTTT,CASSPGGGNTQYF
TRBJ1-2,TRBV27,.,few,TGTGCCAGCAGTTTTATCGGACAGACCTATGGCTACACCTTC,CASSFIGQTYGYTF
TRBJ1-4,TRBV20-1,.,.,TGCAGTGCCCCGGTTAATGAAAAACTGTTTTTT,CSAPVNEKLFF
TRBJ2-4,TRBV7-9,TRBD2,.,TGTGCCAGCAGCCCGAGACTAGCGGTAGCCAAAAACATTCAGTACTTC,CASSPRLAVAKNIQYF
TRBJ2-1,TRBV7-2,.,once,TGTGCCAGCAGCTTAGGGCCTAGCTCCAATGAGCAGTTCTTC,CASSLGPSSNEQFF
TRBJ2-7,TRBV9,.,.,TGTGCCAGCAGCGTCGGGGGCGCGCCCTACGAGCAGTACTTC,CASSVGGAPYEQYF
TRBJ2-7,TRBV27,.,.,TGTGCCAGCGTTACCGGGACAAGAGACGAGCAGTACTTC,CASVTGTRDEQYF